Following are 22 T cell receptor beta chains from one sample sequenced in a study of T cell changes during pregnancy in multiple sclerosis. TCRdb's copy holds only in-frame clones and misses some; the assay was immunoSEQ multiplex PCR. The top ten hold around 1.2% of the sample, which has about 100,000 clones, just over 90% seen once. Specimen: peripheral blood, collected in the second trimester of pregnancy. The receptors shown here come from a female donor with multiple sclerosis, enrolled in a pregnancy study.

V usage is TRBV5-6 and J usage is TRBJ2-5; 9 bases agree with TRBD2. The junction had 7 bases not matched to a gene; V was cut back by 4 bases and J by 0 bases. Germline CDR1 is SGHDT and CDR2 is YYEEEE. This CDR3 is 16 amino acids long. The DNA of the CDR3 is TGTGCCAGCAGCCCCTGGGCTAGCGGGGACCAAGAGACCCAGTACTTC. It is translated as CASSPWASGDQETQYF.

The J gene is TRBJ2-5, the V gene TRBV5-1; 7 nucleotides align to TRBD1. The trim removed 3 bases at V and 2 bases at J, leaving 10 bases unmatched. CDR3 size: 16 residues. Germline V lookup: CDR1 SGHRS, CDR2 YFSETQ. The CDR3 region is CASSSGRQGYQETQYF. The CDR3 DNA is TGCGCCAGCAGCTCAGGTCGACAGGGCTATCAAGAGACCCAGTACTTC.

The V call is TRBV9, the J call TRBJ2-4; TRBD2 might be the D (5 bases). This CDR3 has 15 amino acids. Deletions cut 0 bases from V and 7 bases from J, with 14 bases between. Per germline, CDR1 SGDLS and CDR2 YYNGEE. Here the CDR3 reads CASSVEVFGENIQYF. DNA of the CDR3: TGTGCCAGCAGCGTAGAGGTCTTCGGGGAGAACATTCAGTACTTC.

The rearrangement joins TRBV2 to TRBJ1-1, with TRBD1 as a possible D gene (6 bases). CDR3 length: 13 amino acids. Germline V gives CDR1 SNHLY, CDR2 FYNNEI. V was cut by 6 bases and J by 5 bases, with 13 bases left in between. CDR3 coding DNA: TGTGCCAGCAGACTACAGGGTGGGACTGAAGCTTTCTTT. It is translated as CASRLQGGTEAFF.

J is TRBJ2-7 and V is TRBV29-1; 12 bases match TRBD2. After removal of 6 bases from V and 7 bases from J, the junction contained 7 bases not matched to a gene. The CDR3 is made up of 13 amino acids. Germline lookup yields CDR1 SQVTM and CDR2 ANQGSEA. CDR3: CSVVTSGSWEQYF. DNA for the CDR3: TGCAGCGTAGTGACTAGCGGGAGTTGGGAGCAGTACTTC.

This chain uses TRBV14 with TRBJ2-3, with 9 bases matching TRBD2. The length of the CDR3 is 20 residues. V was clipped by 0 bases and J by 2 bases; unmatched bases: 15. Germline V gives CDR1 SGHDN, CDR2 FVKESK. The CDR3 loop is CASSQDQPYLLAGLTDTQYF. The DNA for the CDR3 is TGTGCCAGCAGCCAAGATCAGCCCTACCTGCTAGCGGGGCTCACAGATACGCAGTATTTT.

This CDR3 reads CASTFRDRGFNQPQHF. In nucleotides, the CDR3 is TGTGCCTCTACTTTCCGGGACAGGGGCTTTAATCAGCCCCAGCATTTT. The rearrangement uses TRBV28 and TRBJ1-5; TRBD1 agrees at 10 bases. This CDR3 region has 16 residues. V was clipped by 11 bases and J by 4 bases; unmatched bases: 14. The germline V gene has CDR1 MDHEN and CDR2 SYDVKM.

The chain joins TRBV27 to TRBJ2-1, with TRBD2 matching 12 bases. J gave up 2 bases and V 4 bases, and 6 bases lay outside the gene matches. This CDR3 has 17 residues. Looked up from germline, CDR1 is MNHEY and CDR2 is SMNVEV (reference sequence). Here the CDR3 reads CASSSLGLAGTYNEQFF. The DNA of the CDR3 is TGTGCCAGCAGTTCCCTCGGACTAGCGGGAACCTACAATGAGCAGTTCTTC.

The chain recombines TRBV9 with TRBJ1-5; D may be TRBD1 (6 bases). Germline V lookup: CDR1 SGDLS, CDR2 YYNGEE. This CDR3 comprises 15 residues. The ends were cut back, 4 bases at V and 3 bases at J, with 14 bases in the middle. For the CDR3, the DNA is TGTGCCAGCAGCCCAGAACAGGGATACAATCAGCCCCAGCATTTT. Encoded protein: CASSPEQGYNQPQHF.

This chain connects TRBV5-4 to TRBJ1-6; no firm D call. CDR1 and CDR2 from the germline V gene are SGHNT and YYREEE (reference sequence). The V gene lost 3 bases and the J gene lost 10 bases, with 8 bases spanning the gap. The CDR3 sequence is 12 residues long. CDR3 in amino acids: CASSSAGSPLHF. The CDR3 DNA is TGTGCCAGCAGCTCGGCGGGATCACCCCTCCACTTT.

The genes are TRBV6-5 and TRBJ1-6; perhaps TRBD1 as D (6 bases). Deletions cut 2 bases from V and 4 bases from J, with 12 bases between. Germline V CDR1 and CDR2: MNHEY, SVGAGI. The CDR3 sequence is 16 residues long. CDR3 protein: CASSYGGGGYNSPLHF. CDR3 coding DNA: TGTGCCAGCAGTTACGGGGGAGGGGGTTATAATTCACCCCTCCACTTT.

The chain carries TRBV2 and TRBJ2-3; 10 nucleotides line up with TRBD1. Germline CDR1 SNHLY, CDR2 FYNNEI. Unmatched junction bases numbered 5, after V lost 10 bases and J lost 4 bases. The CDR3 totals 13 residues. CDR3 nucleotides: TGTGCCAAACCGGGACAGGGGTCAGATACGCAGTATTTT. Its protein is CAKPGQGSDTQYF.

The rearrangement joins TRBV14 to TRBJ1-1; D not certain. Trimming pared 4 bases from V and 5 bases from J, leaving 8 bases between. CDR1 is SGHDN, CDR2 FVKESK, per germline. The CDR3 totals 12 residues. DNA of the CDR3: TGTGCCAGCAGCCTTCTCGGGACTGAAGCTTTCTTT. Translated: CASSLLGTEAFF.

The chain has TRBV19 and TRBJ1-4; a weak D match, TRBD1 (5 bases). Trimming stripped 4 bases from V and 6 bases from J, with 12 bases between. The CDR3 contains 14 residues. Germline V gene sequence: CDR1 LNHDA, CDR2 SQIVND (reference sequence). The CDR3 here is CASSTRVLDEKLFF. The CDR3 DNA reads TGTGCCAGTAGTACCAGGGTATTAGATGAAAAACTGTTTTTT.

This chain joins TRBV6-1 and TRBJ1-2, with a possible D match to TRBD1 (5 bases). This CDR3 spans 15 amino acids. The ends were cut back, 0 bases at V and 5 bases at J, with 13 bases in the middle. The germline gives CDR1 MNHNS, CDR2 SASEGT. CDR3 DNA: TGTGCCAGCAGTGAAGCGGCAGGGCCGATGTATGGCTACACCTTC. Translation: CASSEAAGPMYGYTF.

The gene calls are TRBV14 and TRBJ2-7, with 13 bases identical to TRBD2. J was trimmed by 3 bases and V by 3 bases; bases with no gene match: 14. CDR3 length: 19 amino acids. Germline-derived CDR1 and CDR2 are SGHDN and FVKESK. CDR3 DNA sequence: TGTGCCAGCAGCCAGGTACCGGGACTAGCGGGAAGTGTGGACTACGAGCAGTACTTC. This translates into CASSQVPGLAGSVDYEQYF.

The chain recombines TRBV5-1 with TRBJ1-4; no definite D call. V lost 5 bases, J lost 8 bases, and 19 bases lay in between. CDR1 and CDR2 (germline): SGHRS, YFSETQ. The CDR3 is 15 amino acids. The CDR3 is CASSSREIGFEKLFF. CDR3 nucleotide sequence: TGCGCCAGCAGTTCGCGGGAGATCGGCTTCGAAAAACTGTTTTTT.

This chain links TRBV7-9 with TRBJ1-3, with 7 positions matching TRBD1. The CDR3 has 15 amino acids. With V trimmed by 1 base and J by 2 bases, 2 bases remained unmatched. The germline V gene has CDR1 SEHNR and CDR2 FQNEAQ (reference sequence). CDR3 protein: CASSLEGATGNTIYF. DNA for the CDR3: TGTGCCAGCAGCTTAGAGGGGGCCACTGGAAACACCATATATTTT.

The rearrangement links TRBV5-4 to TRBJ2-7, with 10 bases identical to TRBD1. With 7 bases clipped from V and 6 bases from J, the junction kept 10 bases outside the gene matches. The germline CDR1 and CDR2 sequences are SGHNT and YYREEE (reference sequence). This CDR3 has 14 residues. DNA for the CDR3: TGTGCCAGCGGGGACAGGGGTACCCTCGGCGAGCAGTACTTC. Translated, it gives CASGDRGTLGEQYF.

The genes are TRBV5-1 and TRBJ2-1; TRBD2 matches 7 bases. The germline V gene has CDR1 SGHRS and CDR2 YFSETQ. The CDR3 has 15 residues. V trimming: 0 bases; J trimming: 4 bases; junction bases outside the gene matches: 4. CDR3: CASSLGEREYNEQFF. CDR3 sequence (DNA): TGCGCCAGCAGCTTGGGCGAGCGGGAATACAATGAGCAGTTCTTC.

The chain employs TRBV9 and TRBJ2-2; TRBD1 is a possible D gene (9 bases). Germline loops: CDR1 SGDLS, CDR2 YYNGEE. The CDR3 loop spans 16 amino acids. Trimming stripped 3 bases from V and 4 bases from J, with 16 bases between. CDR3 coding DNA: TGTGCCAGCAGCGCGGGGGGGACAGGGCTCACCGGGGAGCTGTTTTTT. Translated, it gives CASSAGGTGLTGELFF.

The chain uses TRBV7-9 and TRBJ2-3; D is perhaps TRBD1 (5 bases). V shed 4 bases and J shed 4 bases, with 12 bases lying between them. The CDR3 is 14 residues long. The germline gives CDR1 SEHNR, CDR2 FQNEAQ (reference sequence). This CDR3 is CASSYTRGADTQYF. The CDR3 DNA sequence: TGTGCCAGCAGCTACACAAGGGGCGCAGATACGCAGTATTTT.